The 7 T cell receptor beta chains listed next were all sequenced from one sample in a study of T-cell memory formation after mild COVID-19. TCRdb itself ran the 5' RACE reads through MiXCR, one entry per CDR3 protein. Of 400,000 to 500,000 distinct CDR3 sequences listed, more than 20% are singletons. The sample was PBMCs or a T cell subset sorted from them (not recorded which). Receptors were obtained from an adult woman who had mild COVID-19 (a few samples of this study predate the infection). Cell type and time point are not known.

The rearrangement links TRBV5-1 to TRBJ2-3, with 14 bases matching TRBD2. The germline CDR1 and CDR2 sequences are SGHRS and YFSETQ. This CDR3 has 16 amino acids. V was pared by 5 bases and J by 2 bases, with 4 bases of the junction left unmatched. CDR3 in amino acids: CASSKGLAGDTDTQYF. CDR3 sequence (DNA): TGCGCCAGCAGTAAGGGACTAGCGGGGGACACAGATACGCAGTATTTT.

This clonotype was seen a few times. CDR3 nucleotides: TGTGCCAGCAGCCTAGGGACTAGCGGGAGTCGTGAGCAGTTCTTC. Its protein is CASSLGTSGSREQFF. The rearrangement joins TRBV4-2 to TRBJ2-1; 14 positions agree with TRBD2. Germline V gene sequence: CDR1 LGHNA, CDR2 YNFKEQ. The CDR3 totals 15 residues. The V and J ends lost 4 bases and 9 bases, in that order; junction bases with no gene match: 5.

This clonotype was found a few times. The rearrangement links TRBV6-5 to TRBJ1-4; no definite D call. The CDR3 is 13 amino acids. CDR1 MNHEY and CDR2 SVGAGI come from the germline V gene. The CDR3: CASGRTVGEKLFF. The CDR3 DNA reads TGTGCGAGCGGGAGAACAGTGGGTGAAAAACTGTTTTTT.

The J gene is TRBJ2-3, the V gene TRBV7-6; D not certain. CDR1 and CDR2 (germline): SGHVS, FNYEAQ. CDR3 length: 13 residues. Trimming pared 2 bases from V and 2 bases from J, leaving 5 bases between. This CDR3 is CASSLLYTDTQYF. The CDR3 DNA is TGTGCCAGCAGCTTACTGTACACAGATACGCAGTATTTT.

This clonotype has more than one count but fewer than ten. This chain uses TRBV2 with TRBJ1-5; 9 bases are a match to TRBD1. The germline CDR1 and CDR2 sequences are SNHLY and FYNNEI. V trimming: 8 bases; J trimming: 4 bases; junction bases outside the gene matches: 3. The CDR3 has 13 residues. This chain's CDR3 is CASHDRGNQPQHF. CDR3 coding DNA: TGTGCCAGCCATGACAGGGGGAATCAGCCCCAGCATTTT. Full variable domain (outside the CDR3, taken from reference TRBV2 and TRBJ1-5): EPEVTQTPSHQVTQMGQEVILRCVPISNHLYFYWYRQILGQKVEFLVSFYNNEISEKSEIFDDQFSVERPDGSNFTLKIRSTKLEDSAMYFCASHDRGNQPQHFGDGTRLSIL.

This clonotype was seen a handful of times. The chain couples TRBV27 to TRBJ2-7; 7 positions match TRBD2. Germline loops: CDR1 MNHEY, CDR2 SMNVEV (reference sequence). The J segment lost 3 bases and the V segment lost 4 bases, leaving 3 bases of the junction unmatched. This CDR3 contains 13 residues. The CDR3 protein is CASSWGGGYEQYF. In DNA, the CDR3 is TGTGCCAGCAGTTGGGGGGGGGGCTACGAGCAGTACTTC.

This clonotype was counted a few times. The chain couples TRBV4-3 to TRBJ1-4, with D tentatively TRBD1 (5 bases). The CDR3 contains 20 residues. Trimming cost V 0 bases and J 0 bases, with 20 bases left between them. Germline V gene lookup returns CDR1 LGHNA and CDR2 YSLEER. CDR3 residues: CASSQDLGTVDFATNEKLFF. The CDR3 nucleotides are TGCGCCAGCAGCCAAGACCTGGGGACGGTTGATTTTGCAACTAATGAAAAACTGTTTTTT.